The entry that follows covers one T cell receptor beta chain sequence. Data came from immunoSEQ multiplex PCR; TCRdb stores just in-frame clones and leaves some out. There are 150,000 or so clones in the sample; around 90% occur only once, and roughly 5.3% lies in the top ten. The sample belongs to a study of control samples from healthy donors and cancer patients. The clonotype originates from a woman younger than 45 in good health. The sequencing sample was made of blood.

The CDR3 DNA follows: TGTGCCAGCAGCTTGGCCGGGGACATAAAATCGTTATCAGAGACCCAGTACTTC. It is translated as CASSLAGDIKSLSETQYF. The chain carries TRBV5-4 and TRBJ2-5; TRBD1 might be the D (6 bases). The V gene lost 0 bases and the J gene lost 4 bases, with 22 bases spanning the gap. This CDR3 has 18 amino acids. CDR1 is SGHNT and CDR2 is YYREEE in the germline V gene (reference sequence).